This record concerns one TCR beta chain sequence. Its antigen is as yet unknown. The germline V gene encodes CDR1 LNHDA and CDR2 SQIVND (reference sequence). Deletions cut 1 base from V and 1 base from J, with 7 bases between. CDR3 length: 14 residues. Autoimmune disease history or systemic immunosuppression led to patient exclusion. This entry is derived from a study of OX40 agonist ivuxolimab in advanced cancers. Broader study findings: CD8+ T cells (on average) carried more expanded clones than CD4+ T cells.

Clones were read by immunoSEQ multiplex PCR, and TCRdb kept only the in-frame ones, dropping some. The table shows more than 45,000 clones, with more than 80% occurring only once. The clonotype was recovered from an adult with an advanced solid tumor such as melanoma, head and neck, liver or kidney cancer. Here the sequenced sample was CD4+ or CD8+ T cells sorted from blood, taken in a trial of the OX40 agonist ivuxolimab. The chain has TRBV19 and TRBJ1-2, with D unresolved. The CDR3 loop is CASSIAPFNYGYTF. The CDR3 nucleotides read TGTGCCAGTAGTATAGCCCCCTTTAACTATGGCTACACCTTC.